The 8 T cell receptor beta chains presented below share a single source sample, sequenced in a study of T cell responses to AZD1222 COVID-19 vaccine. Libraries were prepared by immunoSEQ multiplex PCR; TCRdb keeps only in-frame clonotypes and omits some of them. The sample lists 110,000 to 150,000 clones; about 93% were seen once. Specimen: peripheral blood, collected on day 0 of AZD1222 vaccination. All receptors come from an adult in good health.

V usage is TRBV7-8 and J usage is TRBJ2-5; D is tentatively TRBD1 or TRBD2 (6 bases each). Looked up from germline, CDR1 is SGHVS and CDR2 is FQNEAQ. This CDR3 has 14 amino acids. V lost 5 bases and J lost 4, with 14 bases in between. The CDR3 DNA is TGTGCCAGCAGCCAAGGGGGGACGGGAGAGACCCAGTACTTC. This codes for CASSQGGTGETQYF. Supplemented by reference TRBV7-8 and TRBJ2-5, the full variable domain reads GAGVSQSPRYKVAKRGQDVALRCDPISGHVSLFWYQQALGQGPEFLTYFQNEAQLDKSGLPSDRFFAERPEGSVSTLKIQRTQQEDSAVYLCASSQGGTGETQYFGPGTRLLVL.

The chain links TRBV7-3 to TRBJ1-1; tentative D call: TRBD1 (5 bases). This CDR3 region has 13 residues. The germline gives CDR1 SGHTA, CDR2 FQGTGA. V lost 5 bases and J 7 bases, leaving 14 bases between the germline ends. CDR3 DNA sequence: TGTGCCAGCAGCCGGGCAGTGGGGGGTGAAGCTTTCTTT. Translating it yields CASSRAVGGEAFF.

The chain uses TRBV7-2 and TRBJ2-7; D might be TRBD1 (6 bases). Between the trimmed V and J ends, which lost 6 bases and 2 bases, there was a span of 17 bases. Germline V gene lookup returns CDR1 SGHTA and CDR2 FQGNSA. The CDR3 sequence is 15 residues long. The CDR3: CASSSRWGRTYEQYF. In DNA form, the CDR3 reads TGTGCCAGCAGTTCCCGGTGGGGGCGGACCTACGAGCAGTACTTC.

V is TRBV11-3 and J is TRBJ1-2; D not certain. CDR3 length: 13 residues. Germline lookup yields CDR1 SGHNT and CDR2 YENEEA. Trimming stripped 3 bases from V and 8 bases from J, with 13 bases between. The CDR3 sequence is CASSFRSNQGYTF. In DNA, the CDR3 is TGTGCCAGCAGCTTCCGGTCAAACCAAGGCTACACCTTC.

The J gene is TRBJ1-1, the V gene TRBV30; D is unresolved. There are 11 residues in the CDR3. In germline, CDR1 is GTSNPN, CDR2 SVGIG (reference sequence). V was pared by 7 bases and J by 6 bases, with 12 bases between. CDR3 sequence: CASSEVAEAFF. CDR3 DNA: TGTGCCTCCAGTGAGGTCGCTGAAGCTTTCTTT.

The chain combines TRBV18 with TRBJ2-7; 7 bases agree with TRBD1. V lost 3 bases and J lost 2; bases outside the gene matches: 4. There are 14 residues in the CDR3. CDR1 and CDR2 (germline): KGHSH, LQKENI. CDR3 sequence reads: CASSPRDSAYEQYF. The CDR3 DNA sequence: TGTGCCAGCTCACCTCGGGACAGCGCCTACGAGCAGTACTTC.

CDR3 sequence: CASSPLPQAGGFGNTIYF. CDR3 sequence (DNA): TGTGCCAGCTCACCTCTTCCACAGGCCGGCGGATTTGGAAACACCATATATTTT. J is TRBJ1-3 and V is TRBV18; perhaps TRBD1 as D (5 bases). V was shortened by 3 bases and J by 3 bases, with 21 bases between the two germline ends. This CDR3 has 18 residues. Germline-derived CDR1 and CDR2 are KGHSH and LQKENI.

The CDR3 DNA is TGTGCCAGTAGTCGTCTCGGCGGGACTAGCGGGGTGTATAATGAGCAGTTCTTC. Translating gives CASSRLGGTSGVYNEQFF. The genes are TRBV19 and TRBJ2-1; 13 bases are a match to TRBD2. The CDR3 totals 18 residues. V lost 5 bases and J lost 7; bases outside the gene matches: 14. Germline V CDR1 and CDR2: LNHDA, SQIVND (reference sequence).